A selection of T cell receptor beta chains follows, all from one sample in a study of blood T cell repertoires in COVID-19. Profiled with immunoSEQ multiplex PCR; TCRdb holds only in-frame clones, not every one. This table holds 150,000 to 200,000 clones, more than 65% found once. Sequences were obtained from PBMCs or T cells enriched from blood (not recorded which). The source is a woman in her forties or fifties with acute COVID-19. CDR3s include the opening cysteine and the closing phenylalanine or tryptophan. Only some rows state a clone size, as once, few, many or a class for expanded clones.

17 | - | TRBV28 | CASSLQTGWRVPYGYTF
14 | few | TRBV4-1 | CASSQETYNEKLFF
16 | - | TRBV5-5 | CASSSLASDFTDTQYF
13 | - | TRBV28 | CASRRERTDTQYF
12 | - | TRBV25-1 | CASSDGITEAFF
12 | - | TRBV28 | CASSYSIYGYTF
15 | few | TRBV2 | CASMGDGGFGGELFF
15 | - | TRBV10-3 | CAISEGQAMNTEAFF
14 | - | TRBV3-1/TRBV3-2 | CASSQDDLRNGYTF
13 | - | TRBV6-5 | CASCSRGGSEQFF
11 | - | TRBV20-1 | CSARGWEGEFF
12 | - | TRBV10-3 | CAISELYSEAFF
14 | - | TRBV5-1 | CASSGNRGDYGYTF
14 | - | TRBV5-1 | CASSLGLLQETQYF
16 | - | TRBV28 | CASRPVTGGTLQPQHF
12 | - | TRBV12-3/TRBV12-4 | CASWTGNEKLFF
14 | - | TRBV7-2 | CASSRQTGSTEAFF
13 | - | TRBV10-3 | CAISGQGNTEAFF
16 | few | TRBV6-1 | CASSEDGTLINQPQHF
15 | - | TRBV9 | CASSVDSGIGNTIYF
11 | - | TRBV6-1 | CASSETRKQFF
15 | - | TRBV5-4 | CASSLGLAGRETQYF
15 | - | TRBV2 | CASSSIAGRTDTQYF
16 | - | TRBV5-8 | CASTPSTGTAHSEAFF
15 | few | TRBV11-3 | CASSFSGGGYNEQFF
12 | - | TRBV25-1 | CASSNRGSGAFF
13 | once | TRBV7-2 | CASSIAQNTEAFF
16 | - | TRBV6-5 | CASSYKIYPPQDTQYF
14 | - | TRBV28 | CASSGGRGRQPQHF
14 | once | TRBV9 | CASSEGTGRYGYTF
12 | - | TRBV5-1 | CASSLKNTEAFF
14 | - | TRBV4-2 | CASSQGFTGGGYTF
14 | - | TRBV24-1 | CATSDLGTNYGYTF
16 | - | TRBV28 | CASSLGVSGDAGELFF
12 | few | TRBV28 | CASSQGDYGYTF
15 | few | TRBV6-5 | CASSRGEGAYNEQFF
14 | - | TRBV6-5 | CASRDTGSSSPLHF
15 | - | TRBV5-5 | CASSWGGRNTGELFF
13 | - | TRBV29-1 | CSVTSSGANVLTF
14 | once | TRBV3-1/TRBV3-2 | CASSPGESRSPLHF
16 | - | TRBV5-4 | CASSLTSGGFVNEQFF
13 | - | TRBV12-3/TRBV12-4 | CATRLNGIEKLFF
15 | many | TRBV5-6 | CASSLTDRDGTEAFF
16 | - | TRBV11-2 | CASSLGDSSYNSPLHF
16 | - | TRBV28 | CASTKRGVVAKNIQYF
13 | - | TRBV11-1 | CASSMDRYYGYTF
14 | once | TRBV6-2/TRBV6-3 | CASSSVDRGNIQYF
15 | - | TRBV3-1/TRBV3-2 | CASSQGGQDGNTIYF
15 | - | TRBV29-1 | CSVGSQGARNTEAFF
11 | few | TRBV28 | CASSLSAAQYF
15 | - | TRBV6-2/TRBV6-3 | CASRPAAAERYGYTF
15 | - | TRBV18 | CASSRLQGTNEKLFF